This TCR beta chain was captured in a study of T cell repertoires in cytomegalovirus infection. Across the whole study: Both CMV infection and a matching HLA type were indicated by public TCR beta signatures.

TCRdb itself ran the reads through MiXCR, one entry per CDR3 protein. The sample has roughly 920,000 distinct CDR3 sequences; roughly a third are singletons. The germline CDR1 and CDR2 sequences are SEHNR and FQNEAQ (reference sequence). Trimming at V came to 5 bases and at J to 6 bases, leaving 15 bases not matched to a gene. This CDR3 contains 17 residues. Study-level points and caveats: CMV-specific HLA-C-restricted TCR beta clonotypes dominated the ex vivo response.

This clonotype was observed a handful of times. Its cognate antigen is unknown. Material: cultured CD8+ T cells from PBMCs, obtained from culture after CMV antigen stimulation. This rearrangement joins TRBV7-9 to TRBJ2-2; 7 nucleotides match TRBD1. This TCR derives from a human donor in good health (CMV status not recorded). Some clones in this sample may be carry-over from other donors' samples. The CDR3 DNA sequence: TGTGCCAGCAGCCCTCGTCCGGGACAGCGTTCTCCCGGGGAGCTGTTTTTT. Encoded protein: CASSPRPGQRSPGELFF.